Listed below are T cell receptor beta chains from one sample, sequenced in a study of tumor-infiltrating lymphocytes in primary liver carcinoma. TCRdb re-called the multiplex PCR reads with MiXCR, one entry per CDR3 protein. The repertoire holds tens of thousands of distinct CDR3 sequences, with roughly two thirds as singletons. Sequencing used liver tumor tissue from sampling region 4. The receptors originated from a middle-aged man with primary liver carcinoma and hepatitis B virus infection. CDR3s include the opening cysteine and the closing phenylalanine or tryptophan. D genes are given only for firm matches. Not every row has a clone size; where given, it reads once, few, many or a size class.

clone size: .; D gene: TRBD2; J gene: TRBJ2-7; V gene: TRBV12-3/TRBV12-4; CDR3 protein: CASDGLAGVEQYF; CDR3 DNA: TGCGCCAGCGACGGACTAGCGGGAGTCGAGCAGTACTTC
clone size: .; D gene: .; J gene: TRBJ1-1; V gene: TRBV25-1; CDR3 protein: CASSATRGWNTQAFF; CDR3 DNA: TGTGCCAGTAGCGCAACCCGGGGGTGGAACACTCAAGCTTTCTTT
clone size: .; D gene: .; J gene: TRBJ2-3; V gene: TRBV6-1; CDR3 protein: CASKAVTTTDTQYF; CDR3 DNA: TGTGCCAGTAAAGCAGTGACTACTACAGATACGCAGTATTTT
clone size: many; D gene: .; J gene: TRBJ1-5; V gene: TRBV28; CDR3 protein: CASSSPGRSGQPQHF; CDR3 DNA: TGTGCCAGCAGTTCCCCCGGAAGGTCGGGGCAGCCCCAGCATTTT
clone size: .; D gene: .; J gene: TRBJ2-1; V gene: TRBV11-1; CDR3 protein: CACSLGRANMQFF; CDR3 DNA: TGTGCCTGCAGCTTAGGCCGGGCAAATATGCAGTTCTTC
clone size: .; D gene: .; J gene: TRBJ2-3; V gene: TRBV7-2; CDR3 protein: CASSLAAGWGTDTQYF; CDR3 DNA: TGTGCCAGCAGCTTAGCTGCGGGATGGGGCACAGATACGCAGTATTTT
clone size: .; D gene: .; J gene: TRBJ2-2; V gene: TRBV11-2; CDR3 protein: CACSFDQDRVGTGELFF; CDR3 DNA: TGTGCCTGCAGCTTTGATCAGGATAGGGTCGGCACCGGGGAGCTATTTTTT
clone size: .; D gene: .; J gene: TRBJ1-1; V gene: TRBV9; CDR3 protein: CASSPSDAANTEAFF; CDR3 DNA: TGTGCCAGCAGCCCCTCCGACGCAGCGAACACTGAAGCTTTCTTT
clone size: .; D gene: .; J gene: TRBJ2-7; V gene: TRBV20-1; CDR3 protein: CSASEGRYKQYF; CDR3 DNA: TGCAGTGCTAGTGAGGGGAGGTACAAGCAGTACTTC
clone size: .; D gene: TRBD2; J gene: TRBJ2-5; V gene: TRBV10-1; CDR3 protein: CPSSESSGRSLGTQYF; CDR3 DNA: TGCCCCAGCAGTGAGTCTAGCGGGAGAAGTCTAGGGACCCAGTACTTC
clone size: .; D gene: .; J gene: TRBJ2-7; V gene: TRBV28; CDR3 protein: CARSNSHEQYF; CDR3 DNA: TGTGCCAGAAGCAATTCCCACGAGCAATACTTC
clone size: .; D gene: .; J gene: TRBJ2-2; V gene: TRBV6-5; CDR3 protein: CASSYTVEGTGGLLF; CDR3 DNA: TGTGCCAGCAGTTACACAGTAGAAGGCACCGGGGGGCTGCTTTTT
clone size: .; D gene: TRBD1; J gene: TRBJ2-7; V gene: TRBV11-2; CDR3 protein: CTNSLQGTGLGEQYF; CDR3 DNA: TGTACCAACAGCTTACAAGGGACAGGGCTGGGGGAGCAGTACTTC
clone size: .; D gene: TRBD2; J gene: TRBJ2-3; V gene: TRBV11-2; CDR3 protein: CAGSLTSGNTDTQYF; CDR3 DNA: TGTGCAGGCAGCTTGACTAGCGGGAACACAGATACGCAGTATTTT
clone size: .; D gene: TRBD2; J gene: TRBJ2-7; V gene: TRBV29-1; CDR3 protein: CSVGDGSGSYEQYF; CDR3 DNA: TGCAGCGTTGGGGATGGTAGCGGGAGTTACGAGCAGTACTTC